This TCR beta chain was captured in a study of beta chain features in type 1 diabetes. Study-wide findings and caveats: Within patients, naive, central memory and Treg TCRB repertoires seemed more similar than within healthy donors. In all four CD4+ subsets, TCRB CDR3 length was significantly, moderately reduced in type 1 diabetes. Sequencing the cDNA could make cells with high TCR expression show up more than they should. PCR may have favored shorter templates equally in patients and controls.

This clone has only a few counts. Its antigen is not identified. The sequenced template was cDNA made from the entire isolated RNA. Profiled with immunoSEQ multiplex PCR; TCRdb holds only in-frame clones, not every one. The data hold 300,000 to 400,000 clones, with 9.5% to 11% observed a single time. V lost 6 bases and J lost 1, with 13 bases in between. CDR1 MNHEY and CDR2 SVGAGI come from the germline V gene. This CDR3 is built from 15 residues. This chain uses TRBV6-5 with TRBJ1-5, with D uncertain. Sequenced material: naive CD4+ T cells from blood. This clonotype was obtained from a young woman in good health. The CDR3 DNA reads as TGTGCCAGCAGATCCGGACGGAGGAGCAATCAGCCCCAGCATTTT. Translating it yields CASRSGRRSNQPQHF.